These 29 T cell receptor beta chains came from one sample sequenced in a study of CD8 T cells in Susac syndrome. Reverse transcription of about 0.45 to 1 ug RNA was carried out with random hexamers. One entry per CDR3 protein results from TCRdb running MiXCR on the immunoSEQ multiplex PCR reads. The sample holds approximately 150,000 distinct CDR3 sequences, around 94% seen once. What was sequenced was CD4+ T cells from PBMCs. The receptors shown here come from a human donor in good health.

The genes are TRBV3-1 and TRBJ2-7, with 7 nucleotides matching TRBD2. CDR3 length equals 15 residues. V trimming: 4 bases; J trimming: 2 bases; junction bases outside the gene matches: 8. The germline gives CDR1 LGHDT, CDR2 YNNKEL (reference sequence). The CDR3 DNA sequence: TGTGCCAGCAGCCCTAGCGGCCCCGCCGCCTACGAGCAGTACTTC. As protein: CASSPSGPAAYEQYF.

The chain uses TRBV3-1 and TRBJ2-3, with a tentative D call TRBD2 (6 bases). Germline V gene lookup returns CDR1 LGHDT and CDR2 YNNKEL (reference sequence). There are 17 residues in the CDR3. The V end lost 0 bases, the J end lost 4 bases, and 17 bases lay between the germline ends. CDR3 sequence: CASSQEGLAAPADTQYF. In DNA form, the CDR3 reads TGTGCCAGCAGCCAAGAGGGGTTAGCGGCCCCGGCAGATACGCAGTATTTT.

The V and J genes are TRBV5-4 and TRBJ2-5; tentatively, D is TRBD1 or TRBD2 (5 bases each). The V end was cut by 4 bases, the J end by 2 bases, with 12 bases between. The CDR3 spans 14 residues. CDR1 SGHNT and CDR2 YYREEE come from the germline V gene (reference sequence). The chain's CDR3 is CASSRSGTQETQYF. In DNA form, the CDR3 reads TGTGCCAGCAGCAGATCGGGGACGCAAGAGACCCAGTACTTC.

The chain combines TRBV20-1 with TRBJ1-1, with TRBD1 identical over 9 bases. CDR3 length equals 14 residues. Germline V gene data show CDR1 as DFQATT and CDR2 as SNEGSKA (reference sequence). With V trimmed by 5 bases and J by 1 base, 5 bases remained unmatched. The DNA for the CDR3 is TGCAGTGCTTCTAAGACAGGGGGGAACACTGAAGCTTTCTTT. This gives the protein CSASKTGGNTEAFF.

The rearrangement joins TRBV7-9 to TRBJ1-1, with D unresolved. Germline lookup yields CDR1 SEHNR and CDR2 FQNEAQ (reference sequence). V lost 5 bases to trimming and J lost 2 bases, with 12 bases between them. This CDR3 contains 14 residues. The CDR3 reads CASSPTNLNTEAFF. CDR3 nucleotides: TGTGCCAGCAGCCCTACGAATTTAAACACTGAAGCTTTCTTT.

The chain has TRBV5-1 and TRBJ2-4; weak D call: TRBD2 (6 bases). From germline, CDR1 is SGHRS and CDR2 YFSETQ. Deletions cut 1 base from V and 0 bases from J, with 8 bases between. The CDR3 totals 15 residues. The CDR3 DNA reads TGCGCCAGCAGCTTGACTAGCCTAGCCAAAAACATTCAGTACTTC. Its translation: CASSLTSLAKNIQYF.

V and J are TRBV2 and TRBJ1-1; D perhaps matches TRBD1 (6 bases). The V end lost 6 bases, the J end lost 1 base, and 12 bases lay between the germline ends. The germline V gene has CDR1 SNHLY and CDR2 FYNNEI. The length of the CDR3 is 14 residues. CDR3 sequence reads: CASRKNRENTEAFF. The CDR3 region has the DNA TGTGCCAGCAGGAAAAACAGGGAGAACACTGAAGCTTTCTTT.

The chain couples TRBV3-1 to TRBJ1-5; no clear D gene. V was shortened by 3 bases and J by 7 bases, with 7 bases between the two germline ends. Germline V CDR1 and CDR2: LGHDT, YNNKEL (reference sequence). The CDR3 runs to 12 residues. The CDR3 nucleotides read TGTGCCAGCAGCCAGGGGTTGCAGCCCCAGCATTTT. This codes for CASSQGLQPQHF.

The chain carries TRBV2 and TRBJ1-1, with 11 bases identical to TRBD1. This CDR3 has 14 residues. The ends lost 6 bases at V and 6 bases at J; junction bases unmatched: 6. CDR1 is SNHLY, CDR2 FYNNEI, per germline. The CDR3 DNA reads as TGTGCCAGCAGAAGGGGACAGGGGGTGGCTGAAGCTTTCTTT. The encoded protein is CASRRGQGVAEAFF.

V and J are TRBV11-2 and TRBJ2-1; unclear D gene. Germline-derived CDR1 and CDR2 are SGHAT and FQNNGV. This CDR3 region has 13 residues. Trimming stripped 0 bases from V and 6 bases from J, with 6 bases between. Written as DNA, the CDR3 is TGTGCCAGCAGCTTAGATCCCGGCAATGAGCAGTTCTTC. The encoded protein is CASSLDPGNEQFF. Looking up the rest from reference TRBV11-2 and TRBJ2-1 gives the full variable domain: EAGVAQSPRYKIIEKRQSVAFWCNPISGHATLYWYQQILGQGPKLLIQFQNNGVVDDSQLPKDRFSAERLKGVDSTLKIQPAKLEDSAVYLCASSLDPGNEQFFGPGTRLTVL.

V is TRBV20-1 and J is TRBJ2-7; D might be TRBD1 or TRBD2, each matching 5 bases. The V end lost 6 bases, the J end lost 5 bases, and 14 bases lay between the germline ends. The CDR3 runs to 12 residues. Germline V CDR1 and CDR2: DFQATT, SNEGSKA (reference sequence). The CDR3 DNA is TGCAGTGCCGAGGGGATAGGGGACGAGCAGTACTTC. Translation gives CSAEGIGDEQYF.

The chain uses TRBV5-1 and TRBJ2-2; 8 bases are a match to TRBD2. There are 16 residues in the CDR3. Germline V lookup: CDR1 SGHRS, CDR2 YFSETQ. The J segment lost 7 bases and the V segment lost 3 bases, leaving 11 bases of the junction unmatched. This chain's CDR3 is CASSSTGTRQFGELFF. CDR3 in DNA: TGCGCCAGCAGCTCGACCGGGACTAGGCAATTCGGGGAGCTGTTTTTT.

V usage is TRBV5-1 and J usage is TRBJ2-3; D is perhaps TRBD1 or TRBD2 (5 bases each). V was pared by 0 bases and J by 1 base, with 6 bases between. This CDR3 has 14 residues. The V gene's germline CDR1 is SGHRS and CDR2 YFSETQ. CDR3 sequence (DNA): TGCGCCAGCAGCTTGGGGGACGGCACAGATACGCAGTATTTT. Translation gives CASSLGDGTDTQYF. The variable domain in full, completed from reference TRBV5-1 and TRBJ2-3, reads KAGVTQTPRYLIKTRGQQVTLSCSPISGHRSVSWYQQTPGQGLQFLFEYFSETQRNKGNFPGRFSGRQFSNSRSEMNVSTLELGDSALYLCASSLGDGTDTQYFGPGTRLTVL.

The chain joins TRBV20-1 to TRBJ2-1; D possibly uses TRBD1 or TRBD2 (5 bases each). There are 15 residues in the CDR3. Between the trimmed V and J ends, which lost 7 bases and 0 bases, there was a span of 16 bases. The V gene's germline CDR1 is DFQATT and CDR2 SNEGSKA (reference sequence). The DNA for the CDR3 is TGCAGTGGGGGGAAAGGAGGCCGCTCCTACAATGAGCAGTTCTTC. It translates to CSGGKGGRSYNEQFF.

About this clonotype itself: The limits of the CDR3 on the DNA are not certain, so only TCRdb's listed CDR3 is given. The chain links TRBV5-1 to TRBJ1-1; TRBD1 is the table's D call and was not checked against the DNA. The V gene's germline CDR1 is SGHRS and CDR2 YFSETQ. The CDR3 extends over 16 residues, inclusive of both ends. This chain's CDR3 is CASSLVGTGASQELFF.

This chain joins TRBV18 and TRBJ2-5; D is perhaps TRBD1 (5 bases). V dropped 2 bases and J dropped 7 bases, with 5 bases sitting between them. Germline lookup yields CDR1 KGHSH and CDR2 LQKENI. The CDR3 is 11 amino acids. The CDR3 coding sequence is TGTGCCAGCTCACCAACAGGGACCCAGTACTTC. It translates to CASSPTGTQYF.

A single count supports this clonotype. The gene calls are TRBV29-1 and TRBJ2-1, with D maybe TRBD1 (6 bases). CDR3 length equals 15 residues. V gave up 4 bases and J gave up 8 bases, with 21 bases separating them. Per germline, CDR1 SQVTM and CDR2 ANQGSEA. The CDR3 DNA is TGCAGCGTTGCTGGGCCAGGGGTCAATCGGGATGAGCAGTTCTTC. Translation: CSVAGPGVNRDEQFF.

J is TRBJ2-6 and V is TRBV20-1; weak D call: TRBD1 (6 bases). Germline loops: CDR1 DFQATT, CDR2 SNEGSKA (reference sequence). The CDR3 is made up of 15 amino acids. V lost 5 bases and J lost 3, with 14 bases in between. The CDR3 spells CSAGPRGSGANVLTF. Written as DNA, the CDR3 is TGCAGTGCTGGCCCCAGGGGAAGTGGGGCCAACGTCCTGACTTTC.

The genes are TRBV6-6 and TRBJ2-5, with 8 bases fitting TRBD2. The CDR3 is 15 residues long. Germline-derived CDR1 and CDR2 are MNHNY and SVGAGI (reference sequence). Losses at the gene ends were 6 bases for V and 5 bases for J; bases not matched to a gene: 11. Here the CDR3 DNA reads TGTGCCAGCAGCTCGACCGGGACTAGTTATGAGACCCAGTACTTC. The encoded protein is CASSSTGTSYETQYF.

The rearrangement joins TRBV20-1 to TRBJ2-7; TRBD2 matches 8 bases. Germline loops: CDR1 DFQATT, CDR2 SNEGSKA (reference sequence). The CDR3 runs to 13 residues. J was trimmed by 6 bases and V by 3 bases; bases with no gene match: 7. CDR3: CSARGAGRGEQYF. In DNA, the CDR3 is TGCAGTGCTAGGGGGGCCGGGAGGGGCGAGCAGTACTTC.

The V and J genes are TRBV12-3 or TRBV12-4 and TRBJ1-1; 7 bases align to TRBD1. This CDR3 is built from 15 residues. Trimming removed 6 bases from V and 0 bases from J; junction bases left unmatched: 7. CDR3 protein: CASRTRTGVNTEAFF. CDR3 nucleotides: TGTGCCAGCAGGACAAGGACAGGAGTGAACACTGAAGCTTTCTTT.

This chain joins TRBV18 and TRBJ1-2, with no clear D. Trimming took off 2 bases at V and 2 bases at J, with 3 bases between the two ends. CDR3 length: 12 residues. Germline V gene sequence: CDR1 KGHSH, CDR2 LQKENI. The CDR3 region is CASSPENYGYTF. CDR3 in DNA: TGTGCCAGCTCACCAGAAAACTATGGCTACACCTTC.

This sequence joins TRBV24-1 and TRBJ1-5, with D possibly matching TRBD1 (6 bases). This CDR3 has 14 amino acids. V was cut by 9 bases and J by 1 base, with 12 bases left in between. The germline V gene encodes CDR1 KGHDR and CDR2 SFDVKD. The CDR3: CATQLQGSNQPQHF. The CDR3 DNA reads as TGTGCCACCCAGTTACAGGGAAGCAATCAGCCCCAGCATTTT.

This chain's CDR3 is CASRGRRNTGELFF. CDR3 DNA: TGTGCCAGCCGGGGGCGGAGAAACACCGGGGAGCTGTTTTTT. This chain uses TRBV6-1 with TRBJ2-2; either TRBD1 or TRBD2 may fit D (6 bases each). Germline values: CDR1 MNHNS, CDR2 SASEGT. Trimming left V 8 bases short and J 2 bases short, with 12 bases between. The CDR3 is 14 residues long.

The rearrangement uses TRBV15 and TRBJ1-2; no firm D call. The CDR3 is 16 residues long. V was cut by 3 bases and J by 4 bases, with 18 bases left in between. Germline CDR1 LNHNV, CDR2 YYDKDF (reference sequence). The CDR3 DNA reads TGTGCCACCAGCAGCGCAATCCAGACACTGATCTATGGCTACACCTTC. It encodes CATSSAIQTLIYGYTF.

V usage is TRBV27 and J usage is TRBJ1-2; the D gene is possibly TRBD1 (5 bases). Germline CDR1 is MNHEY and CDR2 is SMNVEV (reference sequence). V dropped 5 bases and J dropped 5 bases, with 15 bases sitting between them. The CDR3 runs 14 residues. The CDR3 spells CASSPDPGTYGYTF. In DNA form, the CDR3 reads TGTGCCAGCAGTCCCGACCCAGGGACGTATGGCTACACCTTC.

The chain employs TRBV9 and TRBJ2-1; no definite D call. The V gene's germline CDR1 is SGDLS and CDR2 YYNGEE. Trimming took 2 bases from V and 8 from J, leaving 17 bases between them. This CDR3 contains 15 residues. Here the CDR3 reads CASSVFSPPDDEQFF. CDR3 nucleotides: TGTGCCAGCAGCGTGTTTTCGCCCCCTGACGATGAGCAGTTCTTC.

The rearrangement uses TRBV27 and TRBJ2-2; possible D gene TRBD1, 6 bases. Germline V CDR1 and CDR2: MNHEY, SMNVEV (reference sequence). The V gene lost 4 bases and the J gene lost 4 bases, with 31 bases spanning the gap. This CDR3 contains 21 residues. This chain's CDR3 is CASSSLGVGRGTIIPTGELFF. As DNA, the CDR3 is TGTGCCAGCAGTTCACTGGGGGTTGGCAGGGGTACTATAATCCCCACCGGGGAGCTGTTTTTT.

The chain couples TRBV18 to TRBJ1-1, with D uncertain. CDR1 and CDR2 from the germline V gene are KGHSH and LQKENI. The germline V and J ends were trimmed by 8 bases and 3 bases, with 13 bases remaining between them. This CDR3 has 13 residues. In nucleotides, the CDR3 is TGTGCCAGCCTCCCCGGGGTTGACACTGAAGCTTTCTTT. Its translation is CASLPGVDTEAFF.